The clone carrying this T cell receptor beta chain was seen once. Its specificity is unknown. This CDR3 is 18 amino acids long. J lost 1 base, V lost 4 bases, and 15 bases had no gene match. The germline CDR1 and CDR2 sequences are MNHNS and SASEGT. These data come from a study of T cells in localized non-small cell lung cancer. Overall study findings and caveats: Those with higher blood T cell density had longer overall survival. Of the tissues analyzed, uninvolved adjacent lung showed maximal T cell clonality, greater than tumor. Across samples, adjacent lung featured a median around 55 of the top 100 tumor clones.

Method: immunoSEQ multiplex PCR; TCRdb's copy keeps in-frame clones and lacks some. The data show 24,000 or so clones, around 88% seen once. Here the sequenced sample was peripheral blood, taken before any cancer treatment. V gene TRBV6-1 combines with J gene TRBJ1-1, with 7 nucleotides matching TRBD1. The origin of this receptor is an older female donor with stage I lung adenocarcinoma. CDR3 in amino acids: CASSGRRDSWRANTEAFF. For the CDR3, the DNA is TGTGCCAGCAGTGGACGCCGGGACAGCTGGAGGGCGAACACTGAAGCTTTCTTT.